What follows describes a single TCR beta chain. Germline CDR1 LNHDA, CDR2 SQIVND (reference sequence). This CDR3 comprises 15 residues. V gave up 4 bases and J gave up 5 bases, with 17 bases separating them. The record originates from a study of shared clonotypes between healthy human individuals. Terminally differentiated effector memory CD45RA+ cells were excluded from the naive CD8 cells, which were CD45RO-negative and positively selected for CCR7. The table came from immunoSEQ multiplex PCR; TCRdb's copy has only in-frame clones and leaves some out. The data contain around 2,000,000 clones, about 92% of them seen just once; the ten biggest clones take up approximately 1.7%.

The J gene is TRBJ1-2, the V gene TRBV19; D unresolved. The TCR originated in a man aged 18 to 30 in good health. Some clones in this sample may be carry-over from other donors' samples. Sequences were obtained from naive CD8+ T cells from PBMCs. This chain's CDR3 is CASSTAPTAPYGYTF. DNA for the CDR3: TGTGCCAGTAGTACTGCCCCAACGGCCCCATATGGCTACACCTTC.